Shown below are 19 T cell receptor beta chains from a single sample sequenced in a study of monozygotic twins with inflammatory bowel disease. TCRdb derives one entry per CDR3 protein from the 5' RACE reads, leaving out DNA. This specimen shows 350,000 to 500,000 distinct CDR3 sequences; the ten leading clones hold 2% to 3%. Input material: blood. The receptors were sampled from a human donor with ulcerative colitis or Crohn's disease, or a healthy co-twin of an affected twin (not recorded which).

This chain uses TRBV10-3 with TRBJ1-4; the TCRdb D gene call, TRBD1, has no DNA to confirm it. Per the germline V gene, CDR1 is ENHRY and CDR2 is SYGVKD. The CDR3 extends over 13 amino acids. The CDR3 reads CAISPGQSEKLFF.

V gene TRBV2 combines with J gene TRBJ2-7; the TCRdb call, TRBD2, lacks DNA for checking. The length of the CDR3 is 12 residues. Germline assignment: CDR1 SNHLY and CDR2 FYNNEI. The CDR3 loop reads CASLRREYEQYF.

V and J are TRBV5-1 and TRBJ1-2; the D gene TCRdb calls, TRBD1, cannot be checked with no DNA. CDR1 and CDR2 from the germline V gene are SGHRS and YFSETQ. The CDR3 consists of 15 residues. CDR3 sequence reads: CASSLGDKAAYGYTF.

The rearrangement uses TRBV6-6 and TRBJ1-1. This CDR3 has 12 amino acids. Germline values: CDR1 MNHNY, CDR2 SVGAGI (reference sequence). CDR3 residues: CASSYSSGEAFF.

V and J are TRBV28 and TRBJ1-2; TCRdb lists TRBD1, though no DNA is available to test this call. Germline V lookup: CDR1 MDHEN, CDR2 SYDVKM. The CDR3 sequence is 12 residues long. CDR3 protein: CYVGHLNYGYTF.

V and J are TRBV18 and TRBJ2-2; TCRdb returns TRBD2, unconfirmable since there is no DNA. The CDR3 contains 17 residues. Per germline, CDR1 KGHSH and CDR2 LQKENI. The CDR3 sequence: CASSPQIGLINTGELFF.

V and J are TRBV27 and TRBJ1-2; TCRdb gives TRBD1 as the D gene, but with no DNA this cannot be confirmed. The germline CDR1 and CDR2 sequences are MNHEY and SMNVEV (reference sequence). The CDR3 extends over 16 amino acids. This CDR3 reads CASRMTGGKANYGYTF.

The chain carries TRBV9 and TRBJ2-3; TCRdb lists TRBD2, though no DNA is available to test this call. Per germline, CDR1 SGDLS and CDR2 YYNGEE. The length of the CDR3 is 16 residues. CDR3 loop: CASSLQRGEGPDTQYF.

This sequence joins TRBV5-1 and TRBJ2-7; the TCRdb call, TRBD1, lacks DNA for checking. The length of the CDR3 is 14 residues. Looked up from germline, CDR1 is SGHRS and CDR2 is YFSETQ. The CDR3 loop is CASRKDSTTYEQYF.

The V gene is TRBV9, the J gene TRBJ2-5; absent DNA, TCRdb's TRBD1 call cannot be checked. Looked up from germline, CDR1 is SGDLS and CDR2 is YYNGEE. This CDR3 region has 14 residues. CDR3 protein: CASSGTPGVETQYF.

This rearrangement joins TRBV11-1 to TRBJ2-1; TCRdb's D call of TRBD2 is untestable without DNA. The CDR3 runs 19 residues. Germline V gives CDR1 SGHAT, CDR2 FQDESV (reference sequence). The CDR3 region is CASSFRRGRVAEPYNEQFF.

The chain couples TRBV2 to TRBJ1-3; TCRdb selects TRBD1, and the lack of DNA leaves this call unchecked. Germline loops: CDR1 SNHLY, CDR2 FYNNEI. The length of the CDR3 is 16 residues. The CDR3 here is CASTSEGARSGNTIYF. Drawing the rest from reference TRBV2 and TRBJ1-3, the complete variable domain is EPEVTQTPSHQVTQMGQEVILRCVPISNHLYFYWYRQILGQKVEFLVSFYNNEISEKSEIFDDQFSVERPDGSNFTLKIRSTKLEDSAMYFCASTSEGARSGNTIYFGEGSWLTVV.

V gene TRBV5-1 combines with J gene TRBJ2-7; TCRdb's D gene call, TRBD2, goes unchecked for lack of DNA. Looked up from germline, CDR1 is SGHRS and CDR2 is YFSETQ. This CDR3 comprises 15 residues. This CDR3 is CASSLQTSGRYEQYF.

This chain joins TRBV10-2 and TRBJ2-3; TCRdb gives TRBD2 as the D gene, but with no DNA this cannot be confirmed. CDR1 and CDR2 from the germline V gene are WSHSY and SAAADI. The CDR3 is made up of 14 amino acids. The CDR3 region is CASSLAKIPDTQYF.

The chain has TRBV5-1 and TRBJ2-3; TCRdb selects TRBD2, and the lack of DNA leaves this call unchecked. The CDR3 is made up of 15 amino acids. Germline V gene lookup returns CDR1 SGHRS and CDR2 YFSETQ. CDR3 amino acids: CASSLLAKTTDTQYF.

This chain uses TRBV9 with TRBJ2-7. Per the germline V gene, CDR1 is SGDLS and CDR2 is YYNGEE. The CDR3 covers 13 residues. The CDR3 protein is CASSVDSGYEQYF.

This chain links TRBV29-1 with TRBJ2-1; TCRdb returns TRBD2, unconfirmable since there is no DNA. CDR3 length: 13 residues. Germline-derived CDR1 and CDR2 are SQVTM and ANQGSEA. The CDR3 is CSVERLAGDEQFF.

The chain recombines TRBV6-6 with TRBJ2-2. The CDR3 length is 14 residues. Germline CDR1 MNHNY, CDR2 SVGAGI (reference sequence). The CDR3 loop reads CASSHGTSTGELFF.

The chain carries TRBV5-6 and TRBJ2-1; TCRdb picks TRBD1, but there is no DNA to check that call. The length of the CDR3 is 12 residues. Germline V gene sequence: CDR1 SGHDT, CDR2 YYEEEE. The CDR3 protein is CASSNALEGGFF.